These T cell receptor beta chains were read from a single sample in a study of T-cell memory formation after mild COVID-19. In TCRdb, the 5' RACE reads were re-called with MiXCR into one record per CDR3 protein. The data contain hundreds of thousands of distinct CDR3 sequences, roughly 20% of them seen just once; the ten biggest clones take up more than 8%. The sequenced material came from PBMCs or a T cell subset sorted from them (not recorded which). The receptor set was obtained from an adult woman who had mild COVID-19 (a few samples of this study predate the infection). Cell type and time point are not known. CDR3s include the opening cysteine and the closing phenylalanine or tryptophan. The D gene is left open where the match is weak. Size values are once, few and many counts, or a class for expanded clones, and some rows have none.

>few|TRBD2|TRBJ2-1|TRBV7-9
TGTGCCAGCAGCTTTAGCGGGAGGGCCTCGAGTGAGCAGTTCTTC
CASSFSGRASSEQFF
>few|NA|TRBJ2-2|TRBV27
TGTGCCAGCAGTTCTTCACACAGGGAAACCGGGGAGCTGTTTTTT
CASSSSHRETGELFF
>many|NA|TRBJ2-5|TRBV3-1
TGTGCCAGCAGCCCCGACGGGGGGCTAACGGAGACCCAGTACTTC
CASSPDGGLTETQYF
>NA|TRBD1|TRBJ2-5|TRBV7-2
TGTGCCAGCAGCTACGACAGGGGGCGCTTTGAGACCCAGTACTTC
CASSYDRGRFETQYF
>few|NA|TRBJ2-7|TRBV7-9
TGTGCCACTCACGACGGGTACGAGCAGTACTTC
CATHDGYEQYF
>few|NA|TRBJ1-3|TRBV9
TGTGCCAGCAGCGTAGCTGGGGACTCTGGAAACACCATATATTTT
CASSVAGDSGNTIYF
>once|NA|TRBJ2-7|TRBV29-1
TGCAGCGTCCGGGACCGGAGCTCCTACGAGCAGTACTTC
CSVRDRSSYEQYF
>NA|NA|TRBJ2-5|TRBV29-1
TGCAGCGTTGAAGCGAGGGGTGGAAAGACCCAGTACTTC
CSVEARGGKTQYF
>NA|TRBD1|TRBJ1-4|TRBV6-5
TGTGCCAGCTCGATCAGGGGGCCCCCTGGGGAAAAACTGTTTTTT
CASSIRGPPGEKLFF
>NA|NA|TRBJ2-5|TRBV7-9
TGTGCCAGCAGTCGCATTCCGGGACCGTTGGGTGGAGAGACCCAGTACTTC
CASSRIPGPLGGETQYF
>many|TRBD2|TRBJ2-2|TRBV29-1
TGCAGCGTCCCTAATACAGGGACTAGACACGGGGAGCTGTTTTTT
CSVPNTGTRHGELFF
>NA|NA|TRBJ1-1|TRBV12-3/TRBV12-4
TGTGCCAGCAGCGCCGCCGGGACCCTGGCTGAAGCTTTCTTT
CASSAAGTLAEAFF
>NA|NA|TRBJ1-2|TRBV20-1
TGCAGTGCTAGAAGGAAGGGTCTGTCCTATGGCTACACCTTC
CSARRKGLSYGYTF
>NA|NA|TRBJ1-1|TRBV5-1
TGCGCCAGCAGCTCTTCCGTGCAGGGTAAGAACACTGAAGCTTTCTTT
CASSSSVQGKNTEAFF
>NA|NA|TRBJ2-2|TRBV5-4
TGTGCCAGCAGCTTCGGCAGGGGGGGCACCGGGGAGCTGTTTTTT
CASSFGRGGTGELFF